A single sample is the source of the 22 T cell receptor beta chains below, sequenced in a study of T cells in Graves' hyperthyroidism and ophthalmopathy. Regions amplified from RNA transcripts were the TCR beta CDR3 regions. TCR CDR3 underwent first-round RT-PCR with the HTBI primer set. TCRdb re-derived calls from the multiplex PCR reads in MiXCR, one entry per CDR3 protein. This table has more than 350,000 distinct CDR3 sequences, 15% to 20% appearing once. Specimen: blood. The receptors were sampled from a young woman with Graves' hyperthyroidism that later progressed to Graves' ophthalmopathy.

This clonotype was seen many times. The rearrangement links TRBV5-1 to TRBJ1-1, with 7 bases fitting TRBD1. There are 15 residues in the CDR3. V lost 0 bases and J lost 3; bases outside the gene matches: 5. Per the germline V gene, CDR1 is SGHRS and CDR2 is YFSETQ. In DNA, the CDR3 is TGCGCCAGCAGCTTGGAGACAGGGTGGGACACTGAAGCTTTCTTT. It translates to CASSLETGWDTEAFF.

In the case of this clonotype: Since a much larger clone is just one base distant, this may be a read error. The chain employs TRBV7-9 and TRBJ1-2; D possibly corresponds to TRBD1 (5 bases). The germline CDR1 and CDR2 sequences are SEHNR and FQNEAQ (reference sequence). V was shortened by 1 base and J by 7 bases, with 19 bases between the two germline ends. There are 16 residues in the CDR3. CDR3: CASSLGDSTPTGGYTF. In nucleotides, the CDR3 is TGTGCCAGCAGCTTAGGAGACAGTACCCCCACGGGTGGCTACACCTTC.

This clonotype was observed a few times. Because it lacks the conserved phenylalanine or tryptophan at the end, this CDR3 is likely a read error. The rearrangement joins TRBV20-1 to TRBJ1-1; D is perhaps TRBD1 (5 bases). The CDR3 covers 16 residues. Germline CDR1 DFQATT, CDR2 SNEGSKA (reference sequence). V lost 0 bases, J lost 0 bases, and 14 bases lay in between. The CDR3 loop is CSARDRVQEVNTEAFI. The CDR3 bases are TGCAGTGCTAGAGACAGGGTTCAGGAAGTGAACACTGAAGCTTTCATT.

This clonotype was detected ten times or more. V gene TRBV5-5 combines with J gene TRBJ2-1; D perhaps matches TRBD2 (7 bases). CDR1 is SGHKS, CDR2 YYEKEE, per germline (reference sequence). The CDR3 consists of 14 residues. Between the trimmed V and J ends, which lost 4 bases and 9 bases, there was a span of 17 bases. CDR3 loop: CASSNPLRGGEQFF. The CDR3 nucleotides read TGTGCCAGCAGCAACCCCCTTAGGGGGGGTGAGCAGTTCTTC.

J is TRBJ1-1 and V is TRBV3-1, with D maybe TRBD1 (5 bases). This CDR3 comprises 13 residues. V dropped 1 base and J dropped 7 bases, with 10 bases sitting between them. Germline CDR1 and CDR2: LGHDT and YNNKEL (reference sequence). CDR3 in amino acids: CASSQGRGGEAFF. CDR3 sequence (DNA): TGTGCCAGCAGCCAAGGGAGGGGAGGTGAAGCTTTCTTT.

The chain couples TRBV7-3 to TRBJ2-7; the D gene is possibly TRBD2 (5 bases). The V end was cut by 6 bases, the J end by 2 bases, with 17 bases between. CDR1 and CDR2 from the germline V gene are SGHTA and FQGTGA. This CDR3 has 15 residues. CDR3 residues: CASSPDAASTYEQYF. The CDR3 coding sequence is TGTGCCAGCAGTCCGGACGCAGCTAGCACCTACGAGCAGTACTTC.

This clonotype was counted ten times or more. This chain links TRBV7-9 with TRBJ1-4, with D perhaps matching TRBD1 (6 bases). The V gene's germline CDR1 is SEHNR and CDR2 FQNEAQ (reference sequence). V was cut by 0 bases and J by 5 bases, with 7 bases left in between. This CDR3 comprises 14 residues. The CDR3 DNA follows: TGTGCCAGCAGCTTAGCGGGACAAAATGAAAAACTGTTTTTT. Protein product: CASSLAGQNEKLFF.

This clonotype was seen a handful of times. The J gene is TRBJ2-1, the V gene TRBV6-1; a possible D gene is TRBD1 (5 bases). The germline CDR1 and CDR2 sequences are MNHNS and SASEGT. Trimming shortened V by 9 bases and J by 9 bases, and 21 bases separated the two germline ends. This CDR3 is built from 14 residues. The CDR3 is CASGFKGAFTEQFF. The CDR3 bases are TGTGCCAGTGGGTTTAAAGGGGCTTTTACTGAGCAGTTCTTC.

This clonotype was seen repeatedly, ten times or more. V is TRBV28 and J is TRBJ2-5; TRBD1 matches at 10 bases. With 5 bases clipped from V and 5 bases from J, the junction kept 8 bases outside the gene matches. The CDR3 sequence is 15 residues long. From germline, CDR1 is MDHEN and CDR2 SYDVKM. Here the CDR3 DNA reads TGTGCCAGCAGTGCCCAAGACAGGGGGCTCGAGACCCAGTACTTC. Translation: CASSAQDRGLETQYF.

At least ten counts were recorded for this clonotype. The rearrangement joins TRBV6-1 to TRBJ2-1; 11 positions match TRBD2. The ends lost 6 bases at V and 7 bases at J; junction bases unmatched: 2. The CDR3 is made up of 13 amino acids. Per the germline V gene, CDR1 is MNHNS and CDR2 is SASEGT. The CDR3 reads CASSGTSGNEQFF. CDR3 coding DNA: TGTGCCAGCAGCGGGACTAGCGGAAATGAGCAGTTCTTC.

This clonotype occurred many times. The chain links TRBV18 to TRBJ1-2, with no clear D. Germline V gene sequence: CDR1 KGHSH, CDR2 LQKENI. The V and J ends lost 2 bases and 7 bases respectively, with 11 bases between them. The CDR3 totals 13 residues. CDR3 DNA sequence: TGTGCCAGCTCACCAGTCGGGGAGGGTGGCTACACCTTC. It encodes CASSPVGEGGYTF.

There are a few counts of this clonotype. The chain recombines TRBV6-1 with TRBJ2-7, with D possibly being TRBD1 (5 bases). The CDR3 totals 13 residues. Between the trimmed V and J ends, which lost 8 bases and 6 bases, there was a span of 17 bases. Germline loops: CDR1 MNHNS, CDR2 SASEGT. The CDR3 sequence is CASSGGRGSEQYF. DNA for the CDR3: TGTGCCAGCTCCGGTGGAAGGGGTTCCGAGCAGTACTTC.

This clonotype was seen at least ten times. V is TRBV19 and J is TRBJ1-1, with D possibly matching TRBD1 (6 bases). The germline V gene has CDR1 LNHDA and CDR2 SQIVND (reference sequence). The CDR3 loop spans 14 amino acids. V was clipped by 6 bases and J by 4 bases, with 15 bases between them. The CDR3 DNA reads as TGTGCCAGTAGGGTTTGGGGGGCTGGCACTGAAGCTTTCTTT. Protein: CASRVWGAGTEAFF.

This clonotype was counted ten times or more. This sequence joins TRBV12-3 or TRBV12-4 and TRBJ2-6, with unresolved D. CDR3 length: 14 amino acids. Trimming stripped 2 bases from V and 0 bases from J, with 2 bases between. The chain's CDR3 is CASSLFSGANVLTF. The CDR3 nucleotides are TGTGCCAGCAGTTTATTCTCTGGGGCCAACGTCCTGACTTTC.

There are many counts of this clonotype. CDR3 sequence (DNA): TGTGCCAGTAGTGCGGGACAGGGCGAAGATCGAAAACTGTTTTTT. Translation gives CASSAGQGEDRKLFF. This sequence joins TRBV19 and TRBJ1-4; TRBD1 matches 9 bases. This CDR3 has 15 amino acids. The trim removed 5 bases at V and 10 bases at J, leaving 11 bases unmatched. Germline CDR1 LNHDA, CDR2 SQIVND (reference sequence).

This clonotype was counted ten times or more. This sequence joins TRBV2 and TRBJ1-2, with D possibly being TRBD1 (5 bases). Germline lookup yields CDR1 SNHLY and CDR2 FYNNEI. Trimming took off 4 bases at V and 5 bases at J, with 14 bases between the two ends. The CDR3 is made up of 14 amino acids. CDR3 DNA: TGTGCCAGCAGTGCCCTGACAGTTATGTATGGCTACACCTTC. Translation gives CASSALTVMYGYTF.

Ten or more counts support this clonotype. This sequence joins TRBV11-2 and TRBJ2-7; D is unresolved. CDR3 length: 11 amino acids. The V end was cut by 0 bases, the J end by 7 bases, with 4 bases between. Germline loops: CDR1 SGHAT, CDR2 FQNNGV. This CDR3 is CASSLDGEQYF. For the CDR3, the DNA is TGTGCCAGCAGCTTAGATGGTGAGCAGTACTTC.

This chain links TRBV12-3 or TRBV12-4 with TRBJ2-1; possible D gene TRBD2, 6 bases. The length of the CDR3 is 14 residues. V shed 2 bases and J shed 7 bases, with 12 bases lying between them. The CDR3 DNA follows: TGTGCCAGCAGTTTACGCGGGAAGCGGAATGAGCAGTTCTTC. It is translated as CASSLRGKRNEQFF.

This clonotype was observed at least ten times. The chain employs TRBV27 and TRBJ2-1, with 8 bases aligning to TRBD1. J lost 5 bases, V lost 6 bases, and 6 bases had no gene match. The CDR3 consists of 14 residues. Germline V CDR1 and CDR2: MNHEY, SMNVEV (reference sequence). CDR3 region: CASRSQGANNEQFF. Written as DNA, the CDR3 is TGTGCCAGCAGGAGCCAGGGGGCGAACAATGAGCAGTTCTTC.

This clonotype has at least ten counts. The chain recombines TRBV28 with TRBJ1-2, with D possibly being TRBD1 (5 bases). The CDR3 sequence is 17 residues long. CDR1 and CDR2 (germline): MDHEN, SYDVKM. Trimming took 6 bases from V and 0 from J, leaving 20 bases between them. The CDR3, as DNA: TGTGCCAGCAGGCAGACCGCGGGGGGACCTTCTAACTATGGCTACACCTTC. This gives the protein CASRQTAGGPSNYGYTF.

At least ten counts were recorded for this clonotype. The CDR3 loop is CASSPLRGGSSYNEQFF. In DNA form, the CDR3 reads TGTGCCAGCAGCCCCCTTCGGGGGGGGAGCTCCTACAATGAGCAGTTCTTC. The chain employs TRBV11-2 and TRBJ2-1; 8 bases match TRBD2. CDR3 length: 17 amino acids. Germline V lookup: CDR1 SGHAT, CDR2 FQNNGV. V dropped 5 bases and J dropped 0; count of bases not matched to a gene: 9.

There are a few counts of this clonotype. Being one base from a much bigger clone, this may be a read error. The V gene is TRBV12-3 or TRBV12-4, the J gene TRBJ2-1; D perhaps matches TRBD1 (5 bases). The CDR3 extends over 13 amino acids. DNA for the CDR3: TGTGCCTGCAGTCTCACCAGGGACAATGAGCAGTTCTTC. Translated: CACSLTRDNEQFF.